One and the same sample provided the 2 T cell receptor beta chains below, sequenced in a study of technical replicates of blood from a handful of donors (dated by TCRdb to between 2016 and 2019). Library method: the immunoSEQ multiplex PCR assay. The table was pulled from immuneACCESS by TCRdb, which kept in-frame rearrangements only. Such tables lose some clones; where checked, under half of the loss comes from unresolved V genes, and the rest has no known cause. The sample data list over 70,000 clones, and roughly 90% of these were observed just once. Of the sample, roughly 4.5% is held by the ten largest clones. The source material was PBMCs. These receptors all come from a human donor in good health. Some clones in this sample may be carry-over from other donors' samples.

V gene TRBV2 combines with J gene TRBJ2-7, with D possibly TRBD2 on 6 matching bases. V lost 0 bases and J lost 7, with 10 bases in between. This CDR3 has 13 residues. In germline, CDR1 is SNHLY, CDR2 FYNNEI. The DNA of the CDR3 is TGTGCCAGCAGTGAAGCCCGTGCGGGGGAGCAGTACTTC. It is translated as CASSEARAGEQYF.

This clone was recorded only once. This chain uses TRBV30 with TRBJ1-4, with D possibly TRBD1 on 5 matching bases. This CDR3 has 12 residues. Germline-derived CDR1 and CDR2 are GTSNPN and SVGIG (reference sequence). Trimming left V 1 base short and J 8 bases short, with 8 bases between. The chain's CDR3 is CAWSEGREKLFF. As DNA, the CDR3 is TGTGCCTGGAGTGAGGGGAGGGAAAAACTGTTTTTT.